This T cell receptor beta chain derives from a study of early T cells in non-severe SARS-CoV-2 infection. Study background: Sequencing was performed on bulk RNA from unsorted whole blood, leaving chains unpaired.

Trimming pared 0 bases from V and 7 bases from J, leaving 6 bases between. The germline V gene has CDR1 LGHDT and CDR2 YNNKEL (reference sequence). The length of the CDR3 is 13 residues. The TCR library protocol was used to attach unique molecular identifiers. These identifiers were attached to individual cDNA molecules. Each CDR3 protein gets one entry after TCRdb re-called the 5' RACE reads with MiXCR. The sample has tens of thousands of distinct CDR3 sequences, about 15% seen once. This sequence originates from an adult who was a healthcare worker with PCR-confirmed SARS-CoV-2 infection or an uninfected control (not recorded which). Sequences were obtained from whole blood. This chain uses TRBV3-1 with TRBJ2-2, with D unclear. CDR3 coding DNA: TGTGCCAGCAGCCAAGATCTGCACGGGGAGCTGTTTTTT. Translation: CASSQDLHGELFF.